Detailed here is one TCR beta chain. Original processing notes: Amplification of reference gene primers provided the estimated nucleated cell counts. Assay used: immunoSEQ multiplex PCR; TCRdb lists only in-frame clones, some missing. V, J and clone size derive from that table, while D and trimming were established from the DNA sequence. The profile shows 200,000 or so clones, 75% to 85% of them singletons. This sample stems from a study of blood T cell repertoires in COVID-19. Study as a whole: Donors in the United States, Italy and Spain gave samples during acute or convalescent COVID-19. PBMCs, B-cell-depleted T cells, or T cells provided the cDNA or gDNA that made up the material.

V lost 4 bases, J lost 3 bases, and 3 bases stayed unmatched. This CDR3 region has 15 residues. CDR1 MNHEY and CDR2 SVGAGI come from the germline V gene. This receptor was taken from a human donor in a cohort sampled during active COVID-19. The specimen was peripheral blood. The chain carries TRBV6-5 and TRBJ2-1; 10 nucleotides agree with TRBD1. DNA for the CDR3: TGTGCCAGCAGTTCGGACAGGGGGATCTACAATGAGCAGTTCTTC. It is translated as CASSSDRGIYNEQFF.